A single sample gave rise to the 9 T cell receptor beta chains below, sequenced in a study of vaccination and CD4 T cells after COVID-19. At the Johns Hopkins FTIC core, DNA taken from cultured CD4+ T cells was sequenced by way of the Oncomine TCR Beta short-read assay. Using its own MiXCR run on the PCR reads, TCRdb lists one record per CDR3 protein. The sample comprises roughly 7,900 distinct CDR3 sequences, approximately 40% of which are singletons, and about 16% rests with the top ten. These receptors lack a known antigen. Described treatment: roughly 11-day PBMC culture with coronavirus spike peptide pools or control peptides (ViraFEST assay). Gathering of the CD4+ T cells, from the unexposed donor, took place before the COVID-19 pandemic (2011-2018). What was sequenced was CD4+ T cells from blood, cultured in vitro. Every receptor here comes from a human donor in good health.

The V call is TRBV12-3 or TRBV12-4, the J call TRBJ2-6, with 13 positions matching TRBD2. This CDR3 spans 18 amino acids. Unmatched junction bases numbered 8, after V lost 6 bases and J lost 3 bases. DNA for the CDR3: TGTGCCAGCAGCCAGGGACTAGCGGGAATCTTTGGGGCCAACGTCCTGACTTTC. It translates to CASSQGLAGIFGANVLTF.

The chain combines TRBV12-3 or TRBV12-4 with TRBJ2-6; TRBD1 matches at 7 bases. The V segment lost 5 bases and the J segment 0 bases; nucleotides outside the gene matches: 1. The CDR3 extends over 15 amino acids. CDR3 loop: CASSNRGSGANVLTF. The CDR3 region has the DNA TGTGCCAGCAGTAACAGGGGCTCTGGGGCCAACGTCCTGACTTTC.

This rearrangement joins TRBV28 to TRBJ1-1; D is perhaps TRBD1 (6 bases). The germline V gene encodes CDR1 MDHEN and CDR2 SYDVKM. The V and J ends lost 0 bases and 1 base respectively, with 15 bases between them. This CDR3 has 17 amino acids. CDR3 DNA sequence: TGTGCCAGCAGTTTATGGGTTCTCAGGGGTAGGAACACTGAAGCTTTCTTT. Translated: CASSLWVLRGRNTEAFF. Variable domain in full (rest from reference TRBV28 and TRBJ1-1): DVKVTQSSRYLVKRTGEKVFLECVQDMDHENMFWYRQDPGLGLRLIYFSYDVKMKEKGDIPEGYSVSREKKERFSLILESASTNQTSMYLCASSLWVLRGRNTEAFFGQGTRLTVV.

A few counts support this clonotype. The chain links TRBV6-2 or TRBV6-3 to TRBJ1-2, with 7 positions matching TRBD1. Germline trimming cut 5 bases from V and 5 bases from J; bases unmatched to any gene: 8. The germline V gene has CDR1 MNHEY and CDR2 SVGEGT. The CDR3 length is 14 residues. CDR3 DNA: TGTGCCAGCAGTCCCCGCGGGACAGAGTATGGCTACACCTTC. Protein: CASSPRGTEYGYTF.

Only a few counts were recorded for this clonotype. The V gene is TRBV6-1, the J gene TRBJ1-5; 7 nucleotides line up with TRBD1. CDR3 length: 15 amino acids. Germline CDR1 is MNHNS and CDR2 is SASEGT. J was trimmed by 2 bases and V by 10 bases; bases with no gene match: 11. CDR3 bases: TGTGCCATCAGACAGGGAACGGTGGGCAATCAGCCCCAGCATTTT. It codes for CAIRQGTVGNQPQHF.

The rearrangement joins TRBV30 to TRBJ2-3, with TRBD2 matching over 9 bases. The ends lost 0 bases at V and 5 bases at J; junction bases unmatched: 3. CDR3 length: 14 amino acids. Germline-derived CDR1 and CDR2 are GTSNPN and SVGIG (reference sequence). In DNA, the CDR3 is TGTGCCTGGAGTGTTGGTAGCGGGGGAGATACGCAGTATTTT. Protein product: CAWSVGSGGDTQYF.

This chain joins TRBV7-2 and TRBJ1-5, with TRBD1 identical over 7 bases. Germline CDR1 reads SGHTA; CDR2 reads FQGNSA. This CDR3 contains 15 residues. Germline trimming cut 4 bases from V and 4 bases from J; bases unmatched to any gene: 7. The chain's CDR3 is CASSYSGTDNQPQHF. CDR3 coding DNA: TGTGCCAGCAGCTATTCCGGGACAGATAATCAGCCCCAGCATTTT. Variable domain in full (rest from reference TRBV7-2 and TRBJ1-5): GAGVSQSPSNKVTEKGKDVELRCDPISGHTALYWYRQSLGQGLEFLIYFQGNSAPDKSGLPSDRFSAERTGGSVSTLTIQRTQQEDSAVYLCASSYSGTDNQPQHFGDGTRLSIL.

V is TRBV20-1 and J is TRBJ1-2; perhaps TRBD1 as D (6 bases). The V gene lost 3 bases and the J gene lost 8 bases, with 22 bases spanning the gap. The germline V gene has CDR1 DFQATT and CDR2 SNEGSKA (reference sequence). The CDR3 runs 15 residues. The CDR3 nucleotides are TGCAGTGCTAGGGGGGGGCAGACTGCACTAGGGGGCTACACCTTC. Its protein is CSARGGQTALGGYTF.

The chain joins TRBV7-2 to TRBJ2-3; D ambiguous. CDR3 length equals 13 residues. CDR1 and CDR2 (germline): SGHTA, FQGNSA. V was clipped by 3 bases and J by 0 bases, with 4 bases between them. The CDR3 DNA sequence: TGTGCCAGCAGCTTTCCTAGCACAGATACGCAGTATTTT. Its protein product is CASSFPSTDTQYF.